One sample yielded the 25 T cell receptor beta chains listed below, sequenced in a study of T cells in localized non-small cell lung cancer. Sequenced by immunoSEQ multiplex PCR; TCRdb stores in-frame clones only, minus some. The sample consists of under 1,500 clones, under 25% of them appearing once. The sample consisted of normal lung tissue next to the tumor, taken before any cancer treatment. These receptors were obtained from a woman aged 35 to 69 with stage I lung adenocarcinoma.

V and J are TRBV19 and TRBJ2-5, with TRBD2 matching 14 bases. Losses at the gene ends were 9 bases for V and 1 base for J; bases not matched to a gene: 7. In germline, CDR1 is LNHDA, CDR2 SQIVND (reference sequence). The CDR3 is made up of 16 amino acids. CDR3 in amino acids: CASEGLAGDLQETQYF. In DNA form, the CDR3 reads TGTGCCAGCGAGGGACTAGCGGGGGACCTCCAAGAGACCCAGTACTTC.

The V and J genes are TRBV9 and TRBJ1-5, with 9 nucleotides matching TRBD1. The CDR3 is 15 amino acids. V trimming: 5 bases; J trimming: 5 bases; junction bases outside the gene matches: 8. The germline V gene encodes CDR1 SGDLS and CDR2 YYNGEE. The CDR3 DNA is TGTGCCAGCAGTGAATTGGACAGGGGTGATCAGCCCCAGCATTTT. Encoded protein: CASSELDRGDQPQHF.

This clone was found a few times. This chain's CDR3 is CASMLTVAYNEQFF. For the CDR3, the DNA is TGTGCCAGCATGCTCACAGTAGCCTACAATGAGCAGTTCTTC. J is TRBJ2-1 and V is TRBV19; D is unresolved. Germline-derived CDR1 and CDR2 are LNHDA and SQIVND (reference sequence). There are 14 residues in the CDR3. V was trimmed by 9 bases and J by 2 bases, leaving 14 bases between them.

The chain couples TRBV29-1 to TRBJ2-3; D is unresolved. The CDR3 spans 14 residues. From germline, CDR1 is SQVTM and CDR2 ANQGSEA. V shed 4 bases and J shed 0 bases, with 11 bases lying between them. The CDR3: CSVGGISSTDTQYF. Here the CDR3 DNA reads TGCAGCGTTGGGGGAATTAGTAGCACAGATACGCAGTATTTT.

The gene calls are TRBV11-3 and TRBJ1-1; 10 nucleotides align to TRBD1. The CDR3 is made up of 16 amino acids. Germline values: CDR1 SGHNT, CDR2 YENEEA. With 4 bases clipped from V and 5 bases from J, the junction kept 10 bases outside the gene matches. CDR3: CASSSPRRDRGTEAFF. For the CDR3, the DNA is TGTGCCAGCAGCTCACCTAGGCGGGACAGGGGAACTGAAGCTTTCTTT.

The rearrangement uses TRBV5-1 and TRBJ2-7, with D maybe TRBD1 (5 bases). The germline gives CDR1 SGHRS, CDR2 YFSETQ. CDR3 length: 14 amino acids. V was trimmed by 0 bases and J by 7 bases, leaving 14 bases between them. In nucleotides, the CDR3 is TGCGCCAGCAGCTTGGCGAGCAGGGTTAGGGAGCAGTACTTC. Protein product: CASSLASRVREQYF.

The V gene is TRBV6-8, the J gene TRBJ2-3; D is possibly TRBD2 (5 bases). The CDR3 sequence is 15 residues long. Germline lookup yields CDR1 MNHGY and CDR2 SAAAGT. V was shortened by 2 bases and J by 0 bases, with 9 bases between the two germline ends. The CDR3: CASSYNRGSTDTQYF. CDR3 bases: TGTGCCAGCAGTTACAACCGCGGGAGCACAGATACGCAGTATTTT.

The V call is TRBV19, the J call TRBJ1-3; D unresolved. V was shortened by 1 base and J by 0 bases, with 4 bases between the two germline ends. Germline-derived CDR1 and CDR2 are LNHDA and SQIVND (reference sequence). The CDR3 has 14 residues. The CDR3, as DNA: TGTGCCAGTAGTATAGGGACCTCTGGAAACACCATATATTTT. The encoded protein is CASSIGTSGNTIYF.

CDR3: CASSPTGPETQYF. In DNA form, the CDR3 reads TGTGCCAGCTCGCCCACGGGTCCAGAGACCCAGTACTTC. This rearrangement joins TRBV18 to TRBJ2-5; D is ambiguous. V lost 6 bases and J 4 bases, leaving 12 bases between the germline ends. Germline values: CDR1 KGHSH, CDR2 LQKENI. The CDR3 runs 13 residues.

This clone was found a few times. V usage is TRBV6-8 and J usage is TRBJ2-3; the D gene is possibly TRBD1 (5 bases). Germline V gene data show CDR1 as MNHGY and CDR2 as SAAAGT. Trimming stripped 6 bases from V and 2 bases from J, with 12 bases between. The CDR3 consists of 14 residues. In DNA form, the CDR3 reads TGTGCCAGCAGAACCGACAGAGTCACAGATACGCAGTATTTT. Translation gives CASRTDRVTDTQYF.

This clone has just a few counts. The J gene is TRBJ2-7, the V gene TRBV28; 7 bases align to TRBD1. There are 14 residues in the CDR3. J was trimmed by 3 bases and V by 2 bases; bases with no gene match: 4. In germline, CDR1 is MDHEN, CDR2 SYDVKM. CDR3 sequence (DNA): TGTGCCAGCAGTTTAGGGGGACAGATCTACGAGCAGTACTTC. Its translation: CASSLGGQIYEQYF.

This clone was seen a few times. V is TRBV18 and J is TRBJ2-7; tentatively, D is TRBD2 (5 bases). V lost 2 bases, J lost 5 bases, and 16 bases lay in between. CDR3 size: 15 residues. In germline, CDR1 is KGHSH, CDR2 LQKENI. The DNA of the CDR3 is TGTGCCAGCTCACCAAAAGCGGAGCTGGGGAACGAGCAGTACTTC. Protein product: CASSPKAELGNEQYF.

The sample holds a few counts of this clone. The CDR3 region is CASSLQGKEQYF. CDR3 nucleotide sequence: TGTGCCAGCAGCCTACAGGGGAAAGAGCAGTACTTC. The rearrangement links TRBV14 to TRBJ2-7, with TRBD1 matching over 7 bases. J gave up 7 bases and V 4 bases, and 4 bases lay outside the gene matches. Per the germline V gene, CDR1 is SGHDN and CDR2 is FVKESK. The CDR3 sequence is 12 residues long.

This clone showed up just a few times. The gene calls are TRBV19 and TRBJ1-1; D is undetermined. This CDR3 has 13 amino acids. Germline assignment: CDR1 LNHDA and CDR2 SQIVND (reference sequence). V dropped 4 bases and J dropped 5 bases, with 11 bases sitting between them. The CDR3 nucleotides read TGTGCCAGTAGTACCCCAGTGGGGACTGAAGCTTTCTTT. Translating gives CASSTPVGTEAFF.

A few counts support this clone. The gene calls are TRBV28 and TRBJ1-2; D might be TRBD1 (5 bases). This CDR3 contains 13 residues. The germline gives CDR1 MDHEN, CDR2 SYDVKM. Trimming removed 1 base from V and 4 bases from J, with 7 bases in between. The CDR3 loop is CASSLSGPYGYTF. DNA of the CDR3: TGTGCCAGCAGTTTATCGGGGCCCTATGGCTACACCTTC.

In its sample, this clone was seen a few times. V and J are TRBV28 and TRBJ1-1; D is possibly TRBD1 (5 bases). This CDR3 is 13 amino acids long. CDR1 is MDHEN and CDR2 is SYDVKM in the germline V gene. The V end lost 6 bases, the J end lost 3 bases, and 11 bases lay between the germline ends. CDR3: CASRGVPDTEAFF. The CDR3, as DNA: TGTGCCAGCAGAGGGGTCCCTGACACTGAAGCTTTCTTT.

This clone was seen only once. CDR3 residues: CASSPRTSGNSYNEQFF. CDR3 nucleotides: TGTGCCAGCTCACCACGCACTAGCGGGAACTCCTACAATGAGCAGTTCTTC. The chain links TRBV18 to TRBJ2-1; 10 nucleotides line up with TRBD2. Trimming cost V 1 base and J 0 bases; bases outside gene matches: 3. The CDR3 is 17 amino acids. Germline V gene data show CDR1 as KGHSH and CDR2 as LQKENI.

This clone is judged medium-sized. The V call is TRBV6-8, the J call TRBJ2-6; no clear D gene. This CDR3 comprises 17 residues. Per the germline V gene, CDR1 is MNHGY and CDR2 is SAAAGT. V lost 4 bases and J 0 bases, leaving 13 bases between the germline ends. CDR3 sequence reads: CASSSPVPTSGANVLTF. For the CDR3, the DNA is TGTGCCAGCAGTTCTCCTGTGCCCACCTCTGGGGCCAACGTCCTGACTTTC.

The chain uses TRBV6-8 and TRBJ1-5, with a weak D call TRBD1 (6 bases). This CDR3 has 14 residues. Germline-derived CDR1 and CDR2 are MNHGY and SAAAGT. V shed 5 bases and J shed 2 bases, with 10 bases lying between them. The CDR3 nucleotides read TGTGCCAGCAGTACAGGGATTGGCAATCAGCCCCAGCATTTT. Protein: CASSTGIGNQPQHF.

By frequency in the sample, this clone is large. The rearrangement links TRBV11-3 to TRBJ1-4; D is perhaps TRBD1 (6 bases). V gave up 5 bases and J gave up 0 bases, with 13 bases separating them. The CDR3 has 16 residues. In germline, CDR1 is SGHNT, CDR2 YENEEA. In nucleotides, the CDR3 is TGTGCCAGCAGCCTGACAGGAGATGCAACTAATGAAAAACTGTTTTTT. As protein: CASSLTGDATNEKLFF.

Only a few counts were recorded for this clone. J is TRBJ1-1 and V is TRBV19; 8 bases line up with TRBD1. The CDR3 length is 17 residues. V lost 7 bases and J lost 2; bases outside the gene matches: 15. The germline V gene has CDR1 LNHDA and CDR2 SQIVND (reference sequence). The DNA for the CDR3 is TGTGCCAGTACTAACCGTCGGACAGGGAGGGCTAACACTGAAGCTTTCTTT. It codes for CASTNRRTGRANTEAFF.

By share of the sample, this clone is medium-sized (0.01 to 0.1%). The V gene is TRBV11-3, the J gene TRBJ2-3; D is possibly TRBD1 or TRBD2 (7 bases each). Germline V gene data show CDR1 as SGHNT and CDR2 as YENEEA. The CDR3 is made up of 15 amino acids. Between the trimmed V and J ends, which lost 5 bases and 5 bases, there was a span of 17 bases. The chain's CDR3 is CASSLIRGGLDTQYF. The CDR3 DNA sequence: TGTGCCAGCAGCCTCATCAGGGGGGGCCTAGATACGCAGTATTTT.

Sample share makes this clone large. V gene TRBV6-8 combines with J gene TRBJ1-6, with unresolved D. Trimming cost V 7 bases and J 6 bases, with 10 bases left between them. Germline V lookup: CDR1 MNHGY, CDR2 SAAAGT. This CDR3 region has 13 residues. The CDR3 spells CASTSRLNSPLHF. DNA of the CDR3: TGTGCCAGCACCTCCAGACTTAATTCACCCCTCCACTTT.

The gene calls are TRBV30 and TRBJ1-2, with D perhaps TRBD1 (6 bases). With 3 bases removed from V and 7 bases from J, the gap between germline ends came to 18 bases. This CDR3 comprises 14 residues. The germline gives CDR1 GTSNPN, CDR2 SVGIG (reference sequence). CDR3 nucleotides: TGTGCCTGGAGCGTTTGGGGAACAGGGTTTGGCTACACCTTC. This gives the protein CAWSVWGTGFGYTF.

The chain has TRBV6-8 and TRBJ1-3; D is unresolved. CDR1 and CDR2 (germline): MNHGY, SAAAGT. V dropped 6 bases and J dropped 0 bases, with 18 bases sitting between them. The CDR3 consists of 17 residues. CDR3 amino acids: CASSLTWAASSGNTIYF. The CDR3 DNA reads TGTGCCAGCAGCCTTACTTGGGCGGCAAGCTCTGGAAACACCATATATTTT.